Reported below is one T cell receptor (beta chain). Its antigen is unidentified. Using its own MiXCR run on the reads, TCRdb lists one record per CDR3 protein. The sample carries some 310,000 distinct CDR3 sequences, 20% to 30% recorded once. This entry comes from a study of T cell repertoires in cytomegalovirus infection. Overall study context: CMV epitopes, recently identified HLA-C-restricted and well-studied HLA-B-restricted, were used. An indication of both CMV infection and matching HLA type came from public TCR beta signatures.

The CDR3 runs 15 residues. V lost 1 base to trimming and J lost 4 bases; unmatched junction nucleotides: 4. Germline V gives CDR1 DFQATT, CDR2 SNEGSKA (reference sequence). Notes on the study in general: Clonotype analysis showed dominance of the ex vivo response by HLA-C-restricted CMV-specific TCR beta clonotypes. The cumulative frequency of public TCR beta families identified carriers of CMV plus the relevant HLA.

The clonotype originates from a human donor in good health (CMV status not recorded). Some clones in this sample may be carry-over from other donors' samples. This specimen was cultured PBMCs, taken from culture after CMV antigen stimulation. The chain recombines TRBV20-1 with TRBJ2-1; 10 bases fit TRBD2. The CDR3 loop is CSARVSGREYNEQFF. The CDR3 DNA sequence: TGCAGTGCTAGAGTCAGCGGGAGGGAATACAATGAGCAGTTCTTC.